One and the same sample provided the 23 T cell receptor beta chains below, sequenced in a study of CD8 T cells in ankylosing spondylitis. TCRdb re-called the 5' RACE reads with MiXCR, one entry per CDR3 protein. Of approximately 300,000 distinct CDR3 sequences listed, 20% to 25% are singletons. Sequencing input: blood, either unsorted or a sorted T cell fraction (not recorded which). These receptors all come from a female donor with ankylosing spondylitis or in good health (not recorded which).

The chain uses TRBV28 and TRBJ1-2, with TRBD1 matching 7 bases. Per germline, CDR1 MDHEN and CDR2 SYDVKM. Trimming took 4 bases from V and 8 from J; bases not matched to a gene: 10. There are 14 residues in the CDR3. CDR3 nucleotides: TGTGCCAGCAGTTCCCCGGGACAGCTCGGAGGCTACACCTTC. This gives the protein CASSSPGQLGGYTF.

This clonotype has a count of ten or more. J is TRBJ1-1 and V is TRBV18; D remains ambiguous. V dropped 6 bases and J dropped 1 base, with 12 bases sitting between them. The CDR3 consists of 14 residues. Germline loops: CDR1 KGHSH, CDR2 LQKENI. The CDR3 here is CASSPGPGNTEAFF. The CDR3 coding sequence is TGTGCCAGCTCGCCGGGCCCAGGGAACACTGAAGCTTTCTTT.

This clonotype was seen only a few times. The chain uses TRBV4-3 and TRBJ1-2; 9 bases match TRBD1. Germline lookup yields CDR1 LGHNA and CDR2 YSLEER. This CDR3 has 16 residues. V lost 4 bases to trimming and J lost 6 bases; unmatched junction nucleotides: 12. The CDR3 coding sequence is TGCGCCAGCAGCCTTACGACAGGGGGGGCCTCGGATGGCTACACCTTC. It is translated as CASSLTTGGASDGYTF.

The V call is TRBV19, the J call TRBJ2-1, with TRBD2 identical over 8 bases. Germline trimming cut 3 bases from V and 3 bases from J; bases unmatched to any gene: 16. The CDR3 runs to 19 residues. Looked up from germline, CDR1 is LNHDA and CDR2 is SQIVND (reference sequence). The CDR3 here is CASSISGKVLAANYNEQFF. As DNA, the CDR3 is TGTGCCAGTAGTATTTCGGGAAAGGTACTAGCGGCAAACTACAATGAGCAGTTCTTC.

This clonotype was seen a handful of times. The genes are TRBV6-5 and TRBJ2-3, with D hard to call. V was clipped by 7 bases and J by 5 bases, with 7 bases between them. The CDR3 has 11 residues. Germline V lookup: CDR1 MNHEY, CDR2 SVGAGI. The DNA for the CDR3 is TGTGCCAGCACCCCCGGAGATACGCAGTATTTT. Translation gives CASTPGDTQYF.

The gene calls are TRBV6-5 and TRBJ1-2; 10 bases are a match to TRBD1. The CDR3 consists of 13 residues. J gave up 6 bases and V 5 bases, and 3 bases lay outside the gene matches. Germline V CDR1 and CDR2: MNHEY, SVGAGI. The CDR3 region has the DNA TGTGCCAGCAGTCTCGACAGGGGGCATGGCTACACCTTC. It translates to CASSLDRGHGYTF.

This clonotype occurred a few times. V and J are TRBV20-1 and TRBJ1-5, with a weak D call TRBD1 (5 bases). Germline values: CDR1 DFQATT, CDR2 SNEGSKA (reference sequence). The CDR3 spans 14 residues. The V end was cut by 5 bases, the J end by 0 bases, with 11 bases between. The CDR3 DNA follows: TGCAGTGCTCTCCCGACAGCTAGCAATCAGCCCCAGCATTTT. The encoded protein is CSALPTASNQPQHF.

The V and J genes are TRBV15 and TRBJ2-1; TRBD2 matches at 9 bases. V was clipped by 0 bases and J by 2 bases; unmatched bases: 8. The CDR3 totals 18 residues. From germline, CDR1 is LNHNV and CDR2 YYDKDF (reference sequence). The CDR3 protein is CATSRDPSGGFPYNEQFF. CDR3 nucleotides: TGTGCCACCAGCAGAGATCCGAGCGGGGGGTTTCCCTACAATGAGCAGTTCTTC.

V usage is TRBV5-1 and J usage is TRBJ2-7; 13 bases fit TRBD2. This CDR3 is built from 17 residues. Germline values: CDR1 SGHRS, CDR2 YFSETQ. The V gene end was trimmed by 4 bases and the J gene end by 3 bases; junction bases not matched to a gene: 10. In nucleotides, the CDR3 is TGCGCCAGCAGCCCCGGGACTAGCGGGAACGTCTACTACGAGCAGTACTTC. Its protein is CASSPGTSGNVYYEQYF. Based on the CDR3 plus reference TRBV5-1 and TRBJ2-7, the full variable domain is KAGVTQTPRYLIKTRGQQVTLSCSPISGHRSVSWYQQTPGQGLQFLFEYFSETQRNKGNFPGRFSGRQFSNSRSEMNVSTLELGDSALYLCASSPGTSGNVYYEQYFGPGTRLTVT.

This clonotype was observed many times. The genes are TRBV20-1 and TRBJ2-5; the D gene is possibly TRBD1 (6 bases). This CDR3 has 13 amino acids. Per the germline V gene, CDR1 is DFQATT and CDR2 is SNEGSKA (reference sequence). The V gene lost 1 base and the J gene lost 6 bases, with 12 bases spanning the gap. The CDR3: CSARGATGKTQYF. In DNA, the CDR3 is TGCAGTGCTAGAGGCGCGACAGGCAAGACCCAGTACTTC.

This clonotype was observed at least ten times. The chain carries TRBV29-1 and TRBJ1-2; D possibly corresponds to TRBD1 (5 bases). Trimming pared 6 bases from V and 4 bases from J, leaving 12 bases between. The CDR3 spans 12 residues. Germline V gives CDR1 SQVTM, CDR2 ANQGSEA. In DNA, the CDR3 is TGCAGCGTGGACTGGACAACCTATGGCTACACCTTC. Protein product: CSVDWTTYGYTF.

The J gene is TRBJ1-5, the V gene TRBV20-1; maybe TRBD1 (6 bases). The germline gives CDR1 DFQATT, CDR2 SNEGSKA (reference sequence). Trimming cost V 7 bases and J 5 bases, with 12 bases left between them. The CDR3 loop spans 12 amino acids. The CDR3 DNA reads as TGCAGTGTTCGGGACATCGATCAGCCCCAGCATTTT. Translated, it gives CSVRDIDQPQHF.

This clonotype was observed many times. The chain recombines TRBV12-3 or TRBV12-4 with TRBJ2-1; D not certain. The CDR3 spans 13 residues. V lost 2 bases to trimming and J lost 9 bases, with 11 bases between them. Here the CDR3 DNA reads TGTGCCAGCAGTTTAAGCCAGCCAGGTGAGCAGTTCTTC. Its translation is CASSLSQPGEQFF.

This clonotype was observed a few times. This chain joins TRBV12-3 or TRBV12-4 and TRBJ2-1; weak D call: TRBD1 (6 bases). Trimming left V 6 bases short and J 7 bases short, with 13 bases between. This CDR3 spans 13 amino acids. The chain's CDR3 is CASSLPTGNEQFF. The CDR3 DNA reads TGTGCCAGCAGCCTCCCCACAGGGAATGAGCAGTTCTTC.

This clonotype was recorded a few times. The chain uses TRBV7-2 and TRBJ2-1; TRBD1 matches 9 bases. Germline V lookup: CDR1 SGHTA, CDR2 FQGNSA. The J segment lost 4 bases and the V segment lost 0 bases, leaving 1 base of the junction unmatched. CDR3 size: 15 residues. CDR3 residues: CASSLAGQGYNEQFF. CDR3 bases: TGTGCCAGCAGCTTAGCGGGACAGGGTTACAATGAGCAGTTCTTC.

This clonotype was seen a handful of times. V is TRBV29-1 and J is TRBJ2-4, with no clear D. Germline CDR1 reads SQVTM; CDR2 reads ANQGSEA. The CDR3 loop spans 12 amino acids. V dropped 4 bases and J dropped 2 bases, with 6 bases sitting between them. CDR3 sequence (DNA): TGCAGCGTTGGGGAACCCAAAAACATTCAGTACTTC. The encoded protein is CSVGEPKNIQYF.

This clonotype occurred a few times. This chain uses TRBV7-2 with TRBJ2-7; D unclear. V shed 5 bases and J shed 0 bases, with 5 bases lying between them. CDR3 length equals 12 residues. Germline CDR1 SGHTA, CDR2 FQGNSA. CDR3 loop: CASSPNSYEQYF. CDR3 bases: TGTGCCAGCAGCCCTAACTCCTACGAGCAGTACTTC.

The sample holds a few counts of this clonotype. This chain connects TRBV20-1 to TRBJ1-2; no clear D. The CDR3 contains 13 residues. The V end lost 6 bases, the J end lost 6 bases, and 17 bases lay between the germline ends. Germline values: CDR1 DFQATT, CDR2 SNEGSKA (reference sequence). The CDR3 DNA is TGCAGTGCGGAAGGACGCCCCCCGGATGGCTACACCTTC. The encoded protein is CSAEGRPPDGYTF.

This clonotype was seen more than once but under ten times. The J gene is TRBJ2-5, the V gene TRBV20-1, with TRBD2 matching 7 bases. The CDR3 covers 14 residues. The V and J ends lost 6 bases and 2 bases, in that order; junction bases with no gene match: 9. The V gene's germline CDR1 is DFQATT and CDR2 SNEGSKA (reference sequence). CDR3 region: CSAMELARQETQYF. Written as DNA, the CDR3 is TGCAGTGCCATGGAACTAGCGCGTCAAGAGACCCAGTACTTC.

This chain joins TRBV30 and TRBJ2-1, with D uncertain. V lost 4 bases to trimming and J lost 7 bases, with 8 bases between them. Germline V lookup: CDR1 GTSNPN, CDR2 SVGIG (reference sequence). There are 11 residues in the CDR3. The CDR3 DNA reads as TGTGCCTGGAAAGGTGGTAATGAGCAGTTCTTC. Translating it yields CAWKGGNEQFF.

This clonotype has just a few counts. The CDR3 bases are TGTGCCAGCAGCGGTCGACAGCGAACCTTCTCCAATGAGCAGTTCTTC. This sequence encodes CASSGRQRTFSNEQFF. The V gene is TRBV3-1, the J gene TRBJ2-1; the D gene is possibly TRBD1 (5 bases). Germline assignment: CDR1 LGHDT and CDR2 YNNKEL (reference sequence). V was trimmed by 5 bases and J by 6 bases, leaving 20 bases between them. CDR3 length: 16 residues.

The gene calls are TRBV20-1 and TRBJ1-1, with a weak D call TRBD1 (5 bases). The CDR3 runs to 14 residues. The V gene lost 5 bases and the J gene lost 0 bases, with 13 bases spanning the gap. Germline loops: CDR1 DFQATT, CDR2 SNEGSKA (reference sequence). CDR3 in DNA: TGCAGTGCTCAAGACAGCAGTATGAACACTGAAGCTTTCTTT. Protein: CSAQDSSMNTEAFF.

V and J are TRBV20-1 and TRBJ1-4, with TRBD1 identical over 7 bases. This CDR3 spans 15 amino acids. V was clipped by 6 bases and J by 0 bases; unmatched bases: 7. Germline V gives CDR1 DFQATT, CDR2 SNEGSKA (reference sequence). The DNA for the CDR3 is TGCAGTGCCGGGGGACAGCATACAACTAATGAAAAACTGTTTTTT. Its translation: CSAGGQHTTNEKLFF.